Listed here are 26 T cell receptor beta chains from one sample, sequenced in a study of blood T cell repertoires in COVID-19. Sequencing used immunoSEQ multiplex PCR; TCRdb keeps in-frame clones, though not all of them. The table records fewer than 500,000 clones, roughly 90% of them present only once. Source material: peripheral blood. These receptors were obtained from a man aged 18 to 29 with COVID-19, enrolled during active disease.

V gene TRBV5-6 combines with J gene TRBJ2-1; 7 nucleotides match TRBD1. Germline CDR1 SGHDT, CDR2 YYEEEE. This CDR3 spans 14 amino acids. J lost 8 bases, V lost 4 bases, and 9 bases had no gene match. The CDR3 DNA is TGTGCCAGCAGCAAAACGACAGGGAGCGATGAGCAGTTCTTC. Its translation is CASSKTTGSDEQFF.

This chain connects TRBV9 to TRBJ1-6; 7 bases are shared with TRBD1. This CDR3 region has 16 residues. V was pared by 3 bases and J by 2 bases, with 5 bases of the junction left unmatched. Germline-derived CDR1 and CDR2 are SGDLS and YYNGEE. CDR3 DNA sequence: TGTGCCAGCAGCGGACAGGGCCTAACCTATAATTCACCCCTCCACTTT. Residues: CASSGQGLTYNSPLHF.

The V call is TRBV19, the J call TRBJ1-2; D is possibly TRBD1 (6 bases). CDR3 length: 15 residues. The germline V and J ends were trimmed by 4 bases and 6 bases, with 18 bases remaining between them. The germline CDR1 and CDR2 sequences are LNHDA and SQIVND (reference sequence). The CDR3, as DNA: TGTGCCAGTAGTAGAGAGAGACAGGCGGATCATGGCTACACCTTC. This translates into CASSRERQADHGYTF. Full variable domain (remainder filled in from reference TRBV19 and TRBJ1-2): DGGITQSPKYLFRKEGQNVTLSCEQNLNHDAMYWYRQDPGQGLRLIYYSQIVNDFQKGDIAEGYSVSREKKESFPLTVTSAQKNPTAFYLCASSRERQADHGYTFGSGTRLTVV.

The genes are TRBV14 and TRBJ1-2, with D possibly TRBD1 on 5 matching bases. Between the trimmed V and J ends, which lost 7 bases and 7 bases, there was a span of 25 bases. CDR1 is SGHDN and CDR2 is FVKESK in the germline V gene. This CDR3 has 16 amino acids. CDR3 in amino acids: CASKEIPSGGRPGYTF. CDR3 DNA sequence: TGTGCCAGCAAGGAAATCCCTTCCGGGGGTCGTCCTGGCTACACCTTC. Full variable domain (missing parts from reference TRBV14 and TRBJ1-2): EAGVTQFPSHSVIEKGQTVTLRCDPISGHDNLYWYRRVMGKEIKFLLHFVKESKQDESGMPNNRFLAERTGGTYSTLKVQPAELEDSGVYFCASKEIPSGGRPGYTFGSGTRLTVV.

The chain recombines TRBV21-1 with TRBJ1-3; TRBD1, the table's D call, was not compared with the DNA. TRBV21-1 is listed as a pseudogene. This CDR3 spans 16 amino acids. CDR3 bases: TGTGCCAGCAGCGATACCCTGACAGGGCCTGGAAACACCATATATTTT. Its translation is CASSDTLTGPGNTIYF.

The rearrangement links TRBV5-4 to TRBJ2-7; D gene uncertain. CDR3 length: 12 amino acids. V was clipped by 2 bases and J by 4 bases, with 7 bases between them. CDR1 is SGHNT, CDR2 YYREEE, per germline (reference sequence). CDR3 region: CASSLFGYEQYF. DNA for the CDR3: TGTGCCAGCAGCTTATTCGGGTACGAGCAGTACTTC.

This chain uses TRBV5-6 with TRBJ2-1; 8 bases line up with TRBD2. The CDR3 is 17 residues long. CDR1 SGHDT and CDR2 YYEEEE come from the germline V gene. After removal of 4 bases from V and 7 bases from J, the junction contained 16 bases not matched to a gene. CDR3 in amino acids: CASSRPAGTRIYNEQFF. CDR3 nucleotides: TGTGCCAGCAGCCGTCCCGCCGGGACTAGAATCTATAATGAGCAGTTCTTC.

This clone has only one observation. V usage is TRBV24-1 and J usage is TRBJ2-7, with a tentative D call TRBD2 (5 bases). The CDR3 contains 13 residues. V gave up 9 bases and J gave up 7 bases, with 18 bases separating them. Germline V gene lookup returns CDR1 KGHDR and CDR2 SFDVKD. The CDR3 nucleotides read TGTGCCACCTCACGTGGACCCGGAGGAGAGCAGTACTTC. Encoded protein: CATSRGPGGEQYF.

This clone was counted once. The chain couples TRBV2 to TRBJ1-2; 7 bases align to TRBD1. V shed 3 bases, J shed 4 bases, and the junction held 8 bases outside the gene matches. The germline V gene encodes CDR1 SNHLY and CDR2 FYNNEI. The CDR3 loop spans 15 amino acids. In DNA, the CDR3 is TGTGCCAGCAGTGAGGGTAGGGGGCCTATCTATGGCTACACCTTC. This encodes CASSEGRGPIYGYTF.

The chain couples TRBV27 to TRBJ2-7; 7 bases line up with TRBD2. The junction had 9 bases not matched to a gene; V was cut back by 6 bases and J by 4 bases. This CDR3 is built from 14 residues. CDR1 is MNHEY and CDR2 is SMNVEV in the germline V gene (reference sequence). CDR3 DNA sequence: TGTGCCAGCAGCCATTCTAGCGGCGAGTACGAGCAGTACTTC. As protein: CASSHSSGEYEQYF.

As DNA, the CDR3 is TGTGCCAGCAGCGAGTGGGGTGGGCGGGGTGGTACGCAGTATTTT. The encoded protein is CASSEWGGRGGTQYF. The chain couples TRBV4-2 to TRBJ2-3, with D perhaps TRBD2 (6 bases). The length of the CDR3 is 15 residues. Trimming took off 5 bases at V and 8 bases at J, with 20 bases between the two ends. Germline assignment: CDR1 LGHNA and CDR2 YNFKEQ.

The chain uses TRBV30 and TRBJ1-5; D is possibly TRBD1 (6 bases). This CDR3 region has 16 residues. The germline gives CDR1 GTSNPN, CDR2 SVGIG (reference sequence). The ends were cut back, 1 base at V and 4 bases at J, with 17 bases in the middle. CDR3 sequence (DNA): TGTGCCTGGAGTGACGGGGGGGCCCTACGGAATCAGCCCCAGCATTTT. Protein product: CAWSDGGALRNQPQHF. The full variable domain, rest sourced from reference TRBV30 and TRBJ1-5, is SQTIHQWPATLVQPVGSPLSLECTVEGTSNPNLYWYRQAAGRGLQLLFYSVGIGQISSEVPQNLSASRPQDRQFILSSKKLLLSDSGFYLCAWSDGGALRNQPQHFGDGTRLSIL.

CDR3 sequence reads: CASSQWTEPNYGYTF. The DNA of the CDR3 is TGCGCCAGCAGCCAATGGACAGAGCCTAACTATGGCTACACCTTC. J is TRBJ1-2 and V is TRBV5-1; weak D call: TRBD1 (6 bases). Germline loops: CDR1 SGHRS, CDR2 YFSETQ. V lost 4 bases and J 0 bases, leaving 13 bases between the germline ends. There are 15 residues in the CDR3.

The chain employs TRBV28 and TRBJ2-3, with 7 nucleotides matching TRBD2. The germline V gene has CDR1 MDHEN and CDR2 SYDVKM. V dropped 6 bases and J dropped 0; count of bases not matched to a gene: 6. The CDR3 sequence is 15 residues long. The CDR3 bases are TGTGCCAGCAGGGTAATTAGCGGGAGCACAGATACGCAGTATTTT. Protein sequence: CASRVISGSTDTQYF.

This sequence joins TRBV15 and TRBJ2-5; maybe TRBD2 (6 bases). The V end lost 6 bases, the J end lost 4 bases, and 12 bases lay between the germline ends. Germline loops: CDR1 LNHNV, CDR2 YYDKDF (reference sequence). The CDR3 sequence is 13 residues long. The CDR3 is CATRSREAETQYF. CDR3 nucleotide sequence: TGTGCCACCAGGAGCAGGGAGGCAGAGACCCAGTACTTC.

The chain combines TRBV5-1 with TRBJ2-3; TRBD2 might be the D (5 bases). V dropped 0 bases and J dropped 6 bases, with 8 bases sitting between them. The CDR3 sequence is 13 residues long. From germline, CDR1 is SGHRS and CDR2 YFSETQ. The CDR3: CASSLDRGDTQYF. The CDR3 nucleotides read TGCGCCAGCAGCTTGGATCGAGGGGATACGCAGTATTTT.

The rearrangement joins TRBV5-8 to TRBJ2-2; D is perhaps TRBD2 (7 bases). Per germline, CDR1 SGHTS and CDR2 YDEGEE. Deletions cut 3 bases from V and 3 bases from J, with 15 bases between. The CDR3 has 16 amino acids. The CDR3 reads CASSSEGGHDTGELFF. The CDR3 DNA is TGTGCCAGCAGCTCGGAGGGGGGGCACGACACCGGGGAGCTGTTTTTT.

CDR3 in amino acids: CATSRSYDGADIQYF. CDR3 nucleotides: TGTGCCACCAGCAGATCTTACGACGGTGCGGACATTCAGTACTTC. The genes are TRBV15 and TRBJ2-4, with D hard to call. V was cut by 2 bases and J by 8 bases, with 16 bases left in between. CDR1 is LNHNV, CDR2 YYDKDF, per germline (reference sequence). The CDR3 covers 15 residues.

The chain joins TRBV6-5 to TRBJ2-5; 8 positions agree with TRBD2. V lost 6 bases and J lost 5; bases outside the gene matches: 5. The germline CDR1 and CDR2 sequences are MNHEY and SVGAGI. The CDR3 totals 13 residues. The CDR3 spells CASRASGGETQYF. Here the CDR3 DNA reads TGTGCCAGCAGGGCGTCGGGGGGGGAGACCCAGTACTTC.

The CDR3 here is CASSLGVVAGGFNEQFF. CDR3 sequence (DNA): TGTGCCAGCAGCTTGGGTGTTGTCGCGGGAGGGTTCAATGAGCAGTTCTTC. The chain links TRBV7-2 to TRBJ2-1, with 9 bases aligning to TRBD2. CDR1 SGHTA and CDR2 FQGNSA come from the germline V gene. The CDR3 runs to 17 residues. V shed 3 bases and J 6 bases; nucleotides not matched to a gene: 12.

The CDR3 loop reads CASSQEGTGPDTQYF. CDR3 sequence (DNA): TGCGCCAGCAGCCAAGAGGGAACAGGCCCAGATACGCAGTATTTT. The V call is TRBV4-1, the J call TRBJ2-3; tentatively, D is TRBD1 (5 bases). V lost 0 bases to trimming and J lost 4 bases, with 11 bases between them. The CDR3 is made up of 15 amino acids. In germline, CDR1 is MGHRA, CDR2 YSYEKL.

This chain uses TRBV30 with TRBJ2-3, with 12 positions matching TRBD2. CDR3 size: 21 residues. Losses at the gene ends were 0 bases for V and 2 bases for J; bases not matched to a gene: 18. Germline CDR1 is GTSNPN and CDR2 is SVGIG (reference sequence). CDR3 nucleotides: TGTGCCTGGAGTGTACTTAAGGCCTACCATCGACTAGCGGGGGACACAGATACGCAGTATTTT. This encodes CAWSVLKAYHRLAGDTDTQYF.

The chain links TRBV10-3 to TRBJ2-1, with 12 bases fitting TRBD2. V lost 3 bases, J lost 9 bases, and 9 bases stayed unmatched. This CDR3 is built from 16 residues. The germline V gene has CDR1 ENHRY and CDR2 SYGVKD. CDR3 bases: TGTGCCATCAGTGATAAAGGACTAGCGGGATTGGGTGAGCAGTTCTTC. Translated: CAISDKGLAGLGEQFF.

The chain carries TRBV5-1 and TRBJ2-7; D perhaps matches TRBD1 (6 bases). V lost 5 bases, J lost 2 bases, and 17 bases lay in between. This CDR3 region has 15 residues. CDR1 and CDR2 from the germline V gene are SGHRS and YFSETQ. CDR3 bases: TGCGCCAGCAGTCGCCAACCAGGGGAAACCTACGAGCAGTACTTC. Amino acids: CASSRQPGETYEQYF.

This chain joins TRBV3-1 (or the pseudogene TRBV3-2) and TRBJ2-5; the match to TRBD2 covers 8 bases. J lost 5 bases, V lost 1 base, and 6 bases had no gene match. The V gene's germline CDR1 is LGHDT and CDR2 YNNKEL (reference sequence). The CDR3 sequence is 15 residues long. This CDR3 is CASSQVGGRYETQYF. For the CDR3, the DNA is TGTGCCAGCAGCCAAGTCGGCGGGAGGTATGAGACCCAGTACTTC.

The chain uses TRBV4-1 and TRBJ2-7; 8 bases agree with TRBD1. Germline-derived CDR1 and CDR2 are MGHRA and YSYEKL. This CDR3 is 13 amino acids long. The V gene end was trimmed by 4 bases and the J gene end by 6 bases; junction bases not matched to a gene: 5. Written as DNA, the CDR3 is TGCGCCAGCAGCCCAGGGGGCGCGGGCGAGCAGTACTTC. Translation gives CASSPGGAGEQYF.